Listed here are 27 T cell receptor beta chains from one sample, sequenced in a study of shared clonotypes between healthy human individuals. Libraries were prepared by immunoSEQ multiplex PCR; TCRdb keeps only in-frame clonotypes and omits some of them. The sample carries roughly 490,000 clones, approximately 79% recorded once. Sequenced material: PBMCs. These receptors were taken from a woman aged 40 to 50 in good health. Some clones in this sample may be carry-over from other donors' samples.

The rearrangement uses TRBV30 and TRBJ2-1; 8 bases fit TRBD2. Germline CDR1 GTSNPN, CDR2 SVGIG (reference sequence). With V trimmed by 5 bases and J by 10 bases, 7 bases remained unmatched. The CDR3 is made up of 12 amino acids. DNA for the CDR3: TGTGCCTGGGTGGCGGGGGGACTGGAGCAGTTCTTC. The encoded protein is CAWVAGGLEQFF.

This chain uses TRBV19 with TRBJ2-7; a weak D match, TRBD1 (5 bases). CDR1 LNHDA and CDR2 SQIVND come from the germline V gene (reference sequence). Trimming stripped 6 bases from V and 0 bases from J, with 12 bases between. CDR3 size: 14 residues. DNA of the CDR3: TGTGCCAGTAGGACACAGGCGAGCTCCTACGAGCAGTACTTC. As protein: CASRTQASSYEQYF. The full variable domain, its missing parts supplied by reference TRBV19 and TRBJ2-7, is DGGITQSPKYLFRKEGQNVTLSCEQNLNHDAMYWYRQDPGQGLRLIYYSQIVNDFQKGDIAEGYSVSREKKESFPLTVTSAQKNPTAFYLCASRTQASSYEQYFGPGTRLTVT.

The V call is TRBV5-1, the J call TRBJ2-3; 9 positions match TRBD1. V lost 2 bases and J lost 5; bases outside the gene matches: 6. CDR1 and CDR2 (germline): SGHRS, YFSETQ. CDR3 size: 15 residues. DNA of the CDR3: TGCGCCAGCAGCTTCGGCGGGACAGGGTTAGATACGCAGTATTTT. Encoded protein: CASSFGGTGLDTQYF.

The V call is TRBV18, the J call TRBJ2-2; unclear D gene. Trimming removed 6 bases at V and 3 bases at J, with 14 bases between. The germline CDR1 and CDR2 sequences are KGHSH and LQKENI. This CDR3 is built from 15 residues. The chain's CDR3 is CASSQGYRDTGELFF. In DNA form, the CDR3 reads TGTGCCAGCTCCCAAGGCTACCGGGACACCGGGGAGCTGTTTTTT.

A few counts support this clone. The CDR3 reads CASSRGTYRSTDTQYF. The CDR3 nucleotides read TGCGCCAGCAGCCGAGGCACCTACCGGAGCACAGATACGCAGTATTTT. The chain carries TRBV4-1 and TRBJ2-3; D gene ambiguous. The V and J ends lost 4 bases and 0 bases respectively, with 14 bases between them. The length of the CDR3 is 16 residues. From germline, CDR1 is MGHRA and CDR2 YSYEKL.

As concerns this clone: This sample also contains other DNA sequences that code for the same CDR3. This sequence joins TRBV5-1 and TRBJ2-7, with D perhaps matching TRBD2 (5 bases). The V and J ends lost 4 bases and 5 bases respectively, with 13 bases between them. The CDR3 is 13 residues long. The V gene's germline CDR1 is SGHRS and CDR2 YFSETQ. Written as DNA, the CDR3 is TGCGCCAGCAGCCCCAGCGGAGGCCACGAGCAGTACTTC. It encodes CASSPSGGHEQYF.

This sequence joins TRBV30 and TRBJ1-2; weak D call: TRBD1 (6 bases). The germline V and J ends were trimmed by 2 bases and 4 bases, with 14 bases remaining between them. Germline CDR1 reads GTSNPN; CDR2 reads SVGIG (reference sequence). The CDR3 is made up of 14 amino acids. The CDR3 DNA is TGTGCCTGGAGTTTAGGGGGGGCCATCTATGGCTACACCTTC. This sequence encodes CAWSLGGAIYGYTF. The full variable domain, with the rest looked up from reference TRBV30 and TRBJ1-2, is SQTIHQWPATLVQPVGSPLSLECTVEGTSNPNLYWYRQAAGRGLQLLFYSVGIGQISSEVPQNLSASRPQDRQFILSSKKLLLSDSGFYLCAWSLGGAIYGYTFGSGTRLTVV.

The chain's CDR3 is CASSLSGVGADTQYF. The CDR3 DNA reads as TGTGCCAGCAGTTTGAGCGGAGTTGGGGCAGATACGCAGTATTTT. The chain couples TRBV6-1 to TRBJ2-3; tentatively, D is TRBD2 (5 bases). The V end was cut by 5 bases, the J end by 4 bases, with 16 bases between. Germline V gene sequence: CDR1 MNHNS, CDR2 SASEGT. The CDR3 has 15 amino acids.

This rearrangement joins TRBV5-1 to TRBJ2-1; no firm D call. The CDR3 extends over 15 amino acids. In germline, CDR1 is SGHRS, CDR2 YFSETQ. V gave up 0 bases and J gave up 5 bases, with 12 bases separating them. As DNA, the CDR3 is TGCGCCAGCAGCTTGGCCAGCCAGTATAACAATGAGCAGTTCTTC. This sequence encodes CASSLASQYNNEQFF. Based on the CDR3 plus reference TRBV5-1 and TRBJ2-1, the full variable domain is KAGVTQTPRYLIKTRGQQVTLSCSPISGHRSVSWYQQTPGQGLQFLFEYFSETQRNKGNFPGRFSGRQFSNSRSEMNVSTLELGDSALYLCASSLASQYNNEQFFGPGTRLTVL.

This clone was observed at least ten times. This rearrangement joins TRBV7-8 to TRBJ1-2; D is unresolved. This CDR3 has 14 amino acids. Germline CDR1 reads SGHVS; CDR2 reads FQNEAQ. The V and J ends lost 2 bases and 3 bases respectively, with 10 bases between them. The CDR3 nucleotides read TGTGCCAGCAGCTTAAAAAGGAGTGACTATGGCTACACCTTC. Protein product: CASSLKRSDYGYTF.

This chain links TRBV4-3 with TRBJ2-2; D is undetermined. CDR3 size: 15 residues. The V end lost 0 bases, the J end lost 9 bases, and 14 bases lay between the germline ends. Germline CDR1 and CDR2: LGHNA and YSLEER. The CDR3 spells CASSQEGNSPWELFF. Written as DNA, the CDR3 is TGCGCCAGCAGCCAAGAGGGAAACAGTCCGTGGGAGCTGTTTTTT.

This clone was observed many times. The chain combines TRBV27 with TRBJ1-2; D is unresolved. Germline-derived CDR1 and CDR2 are MNHEY and SMNVEV (reference sequence). The V end lost 1 base, the J end lost 2 bases, and 11 bases lay between the germline ends. This CDR3 contains 15 residues. CDR3 in DNA: TGTGCCAGCAGTTTATTGGGCAGAAACAACTATGGCTACACCTTC. Translation: CASSLLGRNNYGYTF.

The V and J genes are TRBV5-1 and TRBJ2-3; D might be TRBD1 (5 bases). Trimming shortened V by 6 bases and J by 4 bases, and 15 bases separated the two germline ends. The germline gives CDR1 SGHRS, CDR2 YFSETQ. CDR3 size: 14 residues. The CDR3 region has the DNA TGCGCCAGCATACTTTCCAGGGCCCCAGATACGCAGTATTTT. Its protein is CASILSRAPDTQYF.

V usage is TRBV10-3 and J usage is TRBJ2-7; D is unresolved. Germline CDR1 is ENHRY and CDR2 is SYGVKD. The CDR3 is made up of 13 amino acids. Trimming took 6 bases from V and 2 from J, leaving 11 bases between them. As DNA, the CDR3 is TGTGCCATCAGCACACTCCAAGCCTACGAGCAGTACTTC. This encodes CAISTLQAYEQYF.

V gene TRBV9 combines with J gene TRBJ1-4; D unclear. V was clipped by 4 bases and J by 2 bases, with 12 bases between them. This CDR3 spans 15 amino acids. Germline loops: CDR1 SGDLS, CDR2 YYNGEE. The CDR3 DNA reads as TGTGCCAGCAGCCTAGAGGAGGCTACTAATGAAAAACTGTTTTTT. Protein: CASSLEEATNEKLFF.

The chain employs TRBV2 and TRBJ2-3; 8 nucleotides line up with TRBD2. Looked up from germline, CDR1 is SNHLY and CDR2 is FYNNEI. The CDR3 has 15 amino acids. The V segment lost 6 bases and the J segment 6 bases; nucleotides outside the gene matches: 11. CDR3 sequence: CASRRDLAGRDTQYF. The DNA of the CDR3 is TGTGCCAGCAGACGGGACTTAGCGGGAAGGGATACGCAGTATTTT. The full variable domain, rest sourced from reference TRBV2 and TRBJ2-3, is EPEVTQTPSHQVTQMGQEVILRCVPISNHLYFYWYRQILGQKVEFLVSFYNNEISEKSEIFDDQFSVERPDGSNFTLKIRSTKLEDSAMYFCASRRDLAGRDTQYFGPGTRLTVL.

Note on this clone: The junction and the germline gene differ at one end; a read error may be behind it. The chain links TRBV5-1 to TRBJ1-3; D is perhaps TRBD2 (6 bases). The J call may be in error: the DNA end matches TRBJ2-2 better. Germline loops: CDR1 SGHRS, CDR2 YFSETQ. This CDR3 is 15 amino acids long. CDR3 loop: CASSLGEVNTGELFF. CDR3 in DNA: TGCGCCAGCAGCTTAGGGGAGGTAAACACAGGGGAGCTGTTTTTT.

This clone was counted once. This chain uses TRBV14 with TRBJ1-3; D remains ambiguous. The V gene lost 3 bases and the J gene lost 4 bases, with 10 bases spanning the gap. This CDR3 is built from 14 residues. The germline gives CDR1 SGHDN, CDR2 FVKESK. The CDR3: CASSQSTSGNTIYF. The CDR3 region has the DNA TGTGCCAGCAGCCAGAGTACCTCGGGAAACACCATATATTTT.

V usage is TRBV18 and J usage is TRBJ2-5, with a possible D match to TRBD1 (5 bases). The V and J ends lost 3 bases and 4 bases respectively, with 12 bases between them. CDR3 length: 14 residues. Germline CDR1 KGHSH, CDR2 LQKENI. The CDR3 region has the DNA TGTGCCAGCTCACCCGAGACAGCTCGAGAGACCCAGTACTTC. It encodes CASSPETARETQYF. Supplemented by reference TRBV18 and TRBJ2-5, the full variable domain reads NAGVMQNPRHLVRRRGQEARLRCSPMKGHSHVYWYRQLPEEGLKFMVYLQKENIIDESGMPKERFSAEFPKEGPSILRIQQVVRGDSAAYFCASSPETARETQYFGPGTRLLVL.

The chain couples TRBV5-4 to TRBJ2-7; TRBD1 aligns across 9 bases. CDR1 and CDR2 (germline): SGHNT, YYREEE (reference sequence). Germline trimming cut 5 bases from V and 4 bases from J; bases unmatched to any gene: 10. CDR3 length: 15 residues. The CDR3 bases are TGTGCCAGCAGTACCGGGACAGGGTCCGTGTACGAGCAGTACTTC. It codes for CASSTGTGSVYEQYF.

The sample holds one count of this clone. The V and J genes are TRBV6-5 and TRBJ2-1, with 7 nucleotides matching TRBD2. This CDR3 contains 14 residues. From germline, CDR1 is MNHEY and CDR2 SVGAGI. The junction had 8 bases not matched to a gene; V was cut back by 6 bases and J by 6 bases. CDR3 in amino acids: CASRSSGLPNEQFF. The CDR3 DNA reads as TGTGCCAGCAGGTCGTCGGGACTACCCAATGAGCAGTTCTTC.

V gene TRBV27 combines with J gene TRBJ2-1; D is uncertain. CDR1 is MNHEY and CDR2 is SMNVEV in the germline V gene (reference sequence). V was clipped by 5 bases and J by 0 bases, with 14 bases between them. The CDR3 spans 16 residues. The DNA of the CDR3 is TGTGCCAGCAGTCCAAGCTCCCGACTCTCCTACAATGAGCAGTTCTTC. It encodes CASSPSSRLSYNEQFF.

This clone was detected a few times. V is TRBV28 and J is TRBJ1-2; 10 bases are shared with TRBD1. The CDR3 covers 15 residues. The ends lost 6 bases at V and 2 bases at J; junction bases unmatched: 6. Germline V gene lookup returns CDR1 MDHEN and CDR2 SYDVKM. The CDR3 sequence is CASSQTGGENYGYTF. CDR3 bases: TGTGCCAGCAGCCAGACAGGGGGCGAGAACTATGGCTACACCTTC.

This clone was seen only once. The chain links TRBV5-1 to TRBJ1-2; D is possibly TRBD1 (6 bases). V dropped 4 bases and J dropped 6 bases, with 16 bases sitting between them. Germline CDR1 SGHRS, CDR2 YFSETQ. The CDR3 has 14 residues. The CDR3 nucleotides read TGCGCCAGCAGCCCAGGACAGTTAGAGAATGGCTACACCTTC. As protein: CASSPGQLENGYTF. The full variable domain, rest sourced from reference TRBV5-1 and TRBJ1-2, is KAGVTQTPRYLIKTRGQQVTLSCSPISGHRSVSWYQQTPGQGLQFLFEYFSETQRNKGNFPGRFSGRQFSNSRSEMNVSTLELGDSALYLCASSPGQLENGYTFGSGTRLTVV.

This chain connects TRBV2 to TRBJ2-5; D could derive from TRBD1 or TRBD2 (5 bases each). The germline V gene has CDR1 SNHLY and CDR2 FYNNEI. V lost 4 bases and J 7 bases, leaving 7 bases between the germline ends. The CDR3 contains 11 residues. CDR3 amino acids: CASSGDGTQYF. As DNA, the CDR3 is TGTGCCAGCAGTGGGGACGGGACCCAGTACTTC.

This sequence joins TRBV5-1 and TRBJ1-1; D unresolved. The CDR3 totals 14 residues. V lost 0 bases to trimming and J lost 1 base, with 7 bases between them. CDR1 SGHRS and CDR2 YFSETQ come from the germline V gene. The CDR3 here is CASSLARTNTEAFF. Written as DNA, the CDR3 is TGCGCCAGCAGCTTGGCGAGGACGAACACTGAAGCTTTCTTT.

V is TRBV19 and J is TRBJ2-1; the match to TRBD2 covers 7 bases. This CDR3 is built from 14 residues. Trimming cost V 3 bases and J 3 bases; bases outside gene matches: 2. CDR1 and CDR2 from the germline V gene are LNHDA and SQIVND (reference sequence). Written as DNA, the CDR3 is TGTGCCAGTAGTATCGGACTAGACTACAATGAGCAGTTCTTC. Protein product: CASSIGLDYNEQFF.